Sequencing of this T cell receptor beta chain was carried out in a study of blood T cell repertoires in COVID-19 (TCRdb year 2020). Concerning the study at large: Samples from collaborators originated in the United States, Italy and Spain and spanned both the acute and convalescent phases of COVID-19. Sample metadata almost always included a de-identified subject ID, COVID-19 status, age in years and sex. The samples were drawn from two sources: the first 160 participants of the ongoing ImmuneRACE study, and 1,200 or so subjects contributed by 6 global collaborators. The repertoires were released in a freely available public database meant as a resource for research on the immune response to SARS-CoV-2. Deeply sampled blood TCRbeta repertoires from subjects exposed to, actively infected with, or recovered from COVID-19 were included in the dataset. The material from the prospective study consisted of cDNA or gDNA derived from T cells, B-cell-depleted T cells, or PBMCs. Where available, HLA class I and class II types were taken from metadata supplied by the sample provider and were not determined by assay-based typing. Study-level results and caveats: The amount of clinical and demographic metadata varied by source and participant and was provided uncurated.

CDR1 SGHAT and CDR2 FQNNGV were looked up in the germline V gene. The CDR3, from cysteine to phenylalanine, totals 15 residues. Only the CDR3 part of the read is kept: 45 bases, read in frame from the first base. Trimming leaves V shorter by 5 bases and J shorter by 3 bases, with the junction holding 8 bases beyond the gene matches. Whole blood was collected in K2EDTA tubes by collaborating institutions according to the institutions' own protocols. For TCRbeta analysis, collaborators shipped samples as frozen whole blood, isolated PBMCs, or DNA extracted from either of those sample types. This clone showed up just once. Its cognate antigen has yet to be identified. No much larger clone is present one base from it, and per-base qualities are unavailable. TCRbeta CDR3 regions were amplified from genomic DNA by means of the immunoSEQ Assay, a bias-controlled multiplex PCR. The study's own analysis went as follows. Nucleated cell counts per sample were estimated from amplification of reference gene primers within the assay. To quantify the absolute abundance of each unique TCRbeta CDR3 rearrangement, sequence reads were collapsed and filtered. For each sample, productive Simpson clonality was calculated by taking the square root of Simpson's diversity index across productive rearrangements. TCRdb carries this immuneACCESS record with in-frame sequences only. Its versions omit some clonotypes, under half of them owing to an unresolved V gene in the studies checked, with the rest unexplained. The V and J calls and clone size were taken over from that table, and D and trimming were inferred from the DNA. This sample is represented by fewer than 350,000 clones; about 76% of them were singletons. The biggest ten clones account for under 3% of the sample.

The sequenced sample consisted of peripheral blood. Recombination linked TRBV11-2 to TRBJ1-2; TRBD1 aligns with 8 central bases. This TCR was sampled from a woman aged 55 to 70 with active or convalescent COVID-19. At the DNA level, the sequence is TGTGCCAGCAGCACTTACAGGGGGTCGGACTATGGCTACACCTTC. It is translated as CASSTYRGSDYGYTF.